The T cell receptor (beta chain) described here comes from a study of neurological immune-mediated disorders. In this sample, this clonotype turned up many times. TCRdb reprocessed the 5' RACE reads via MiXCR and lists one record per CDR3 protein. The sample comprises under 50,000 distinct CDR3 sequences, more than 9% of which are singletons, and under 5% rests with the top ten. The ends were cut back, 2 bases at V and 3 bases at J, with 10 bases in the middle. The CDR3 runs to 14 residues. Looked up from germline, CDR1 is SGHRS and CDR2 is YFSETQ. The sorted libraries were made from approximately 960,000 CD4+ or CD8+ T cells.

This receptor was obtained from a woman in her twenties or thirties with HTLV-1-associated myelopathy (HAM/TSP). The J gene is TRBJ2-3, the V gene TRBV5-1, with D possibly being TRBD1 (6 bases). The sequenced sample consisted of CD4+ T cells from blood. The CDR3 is CASSFQGMTDTQYF. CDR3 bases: TGCGCCAGCAGCTTTCAGGGGATGACAGATACGCAGTATTTT.